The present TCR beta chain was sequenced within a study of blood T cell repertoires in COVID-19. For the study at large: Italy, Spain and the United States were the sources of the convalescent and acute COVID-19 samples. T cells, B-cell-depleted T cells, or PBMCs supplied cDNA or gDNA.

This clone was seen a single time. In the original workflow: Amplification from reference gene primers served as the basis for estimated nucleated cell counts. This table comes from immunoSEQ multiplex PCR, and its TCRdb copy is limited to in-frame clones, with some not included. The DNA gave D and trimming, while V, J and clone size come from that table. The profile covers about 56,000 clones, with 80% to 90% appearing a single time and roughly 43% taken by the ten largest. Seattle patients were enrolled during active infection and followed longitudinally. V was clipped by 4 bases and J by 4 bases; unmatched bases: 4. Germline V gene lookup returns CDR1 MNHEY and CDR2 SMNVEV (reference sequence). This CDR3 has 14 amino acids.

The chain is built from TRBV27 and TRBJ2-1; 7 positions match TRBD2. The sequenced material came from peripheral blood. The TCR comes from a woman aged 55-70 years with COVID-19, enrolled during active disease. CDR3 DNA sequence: TGTGCCAGCAGTTCCGCGGGAGCGTACAATGAGCAGTTCTTC. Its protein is CASSSAGAYNEQFF.